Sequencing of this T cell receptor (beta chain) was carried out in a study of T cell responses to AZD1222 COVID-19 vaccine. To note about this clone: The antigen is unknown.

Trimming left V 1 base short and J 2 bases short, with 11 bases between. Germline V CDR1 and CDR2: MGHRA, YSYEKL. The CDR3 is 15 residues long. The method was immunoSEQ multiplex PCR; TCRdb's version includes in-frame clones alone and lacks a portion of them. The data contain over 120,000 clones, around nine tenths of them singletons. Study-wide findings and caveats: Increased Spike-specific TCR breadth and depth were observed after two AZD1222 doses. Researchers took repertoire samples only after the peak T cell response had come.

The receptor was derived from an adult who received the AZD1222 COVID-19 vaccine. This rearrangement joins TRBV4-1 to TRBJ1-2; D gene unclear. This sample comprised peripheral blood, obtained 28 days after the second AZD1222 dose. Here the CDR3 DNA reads TGCGCCAGCAGCCAAGGCGGGGTGATGAACTATGGCTACACCTTC. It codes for CASSQGGVMNYGYTF.